This T cell receptor (beta chain) was documented in a study of blood T cell repertoires in COVID-19. Data came from immunoSEQ multiplex PCR; TCRdb stores just in-frame clones and leaves some out. The profile shows over 200,000 clones, 88% of them singletons. The germline CDR1 and CDR2 sequences are MRHNA and SNTAGT. Trimming left V 6 bases short and J 0 bases short, with 14 bases between. This CDR3 comprises 15 residues. This TCR was sampled from a woman aged 40 to 50 who had recovered from COVID-19. The rearrangement links TRBV6-4 to TRBJ1-1; D not certain. Sequencing input: peripheral blood. The CDR3 region has the DNA TGTGCCAGCAGCCCCCGCGGCGGAGTGAACACTGAAGCTTTCTTT. Its translation is CASSPRGGVNTEAFF.